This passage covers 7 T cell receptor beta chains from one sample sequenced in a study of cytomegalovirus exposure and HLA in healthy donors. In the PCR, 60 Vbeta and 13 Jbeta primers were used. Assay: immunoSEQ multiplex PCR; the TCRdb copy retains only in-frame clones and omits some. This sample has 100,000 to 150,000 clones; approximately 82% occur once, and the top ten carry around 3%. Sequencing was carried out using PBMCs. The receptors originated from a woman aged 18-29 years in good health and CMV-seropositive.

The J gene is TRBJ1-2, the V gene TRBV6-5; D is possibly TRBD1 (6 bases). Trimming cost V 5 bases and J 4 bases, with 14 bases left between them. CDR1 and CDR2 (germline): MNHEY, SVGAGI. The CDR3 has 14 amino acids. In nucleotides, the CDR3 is TGTGCCAGCAGTGAAGGGGGGGCTGGCTATGGCTACACCTTC. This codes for CASSEGGAGYGYTF.

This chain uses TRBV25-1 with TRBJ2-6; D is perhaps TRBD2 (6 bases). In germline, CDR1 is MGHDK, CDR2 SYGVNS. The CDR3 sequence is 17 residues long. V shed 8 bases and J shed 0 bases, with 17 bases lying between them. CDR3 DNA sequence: TGTGCCAGCGGTCTTGGGGGGACCCCCTCTGGGGCCAACGTCCTGACTTTC. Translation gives CASGLGGTPSGANVLTF.

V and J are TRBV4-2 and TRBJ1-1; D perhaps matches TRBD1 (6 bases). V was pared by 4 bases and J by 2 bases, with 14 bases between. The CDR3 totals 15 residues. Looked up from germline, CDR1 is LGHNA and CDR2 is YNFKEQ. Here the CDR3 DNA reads TGTGCCAGCAGCCTCCGTGAAGGGGGAAACACTGAAGCTTTCTTT. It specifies CASSLREGGNTEAFF.

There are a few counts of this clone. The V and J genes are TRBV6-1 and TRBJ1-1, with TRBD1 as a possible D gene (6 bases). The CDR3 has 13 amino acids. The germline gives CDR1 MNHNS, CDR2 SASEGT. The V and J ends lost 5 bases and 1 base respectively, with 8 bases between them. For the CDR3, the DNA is TGTGCCAGCAGTTTACAGGGGAACACTGAAGCTTTCTTT. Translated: CASSLQGNTEAFF.

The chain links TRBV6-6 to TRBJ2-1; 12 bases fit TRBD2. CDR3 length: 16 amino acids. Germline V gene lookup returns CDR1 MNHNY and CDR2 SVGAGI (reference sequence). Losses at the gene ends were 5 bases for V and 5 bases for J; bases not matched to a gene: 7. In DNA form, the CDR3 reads TGTGCCAGCAGTCCCCTACTAGCGGGGGGACACAATGAGCAGTTCTTC. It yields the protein CASSPLLAGGHNEQFF.

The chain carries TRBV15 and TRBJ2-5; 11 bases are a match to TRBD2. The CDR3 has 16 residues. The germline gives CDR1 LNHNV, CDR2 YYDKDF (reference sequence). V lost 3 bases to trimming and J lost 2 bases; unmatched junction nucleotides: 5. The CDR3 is CATSRALAGGQETQYF. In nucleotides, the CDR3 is TGTGCCACCAGCAGGGCCTTAGCGGGGGGGCAAGAGACCCAGTACTTC.

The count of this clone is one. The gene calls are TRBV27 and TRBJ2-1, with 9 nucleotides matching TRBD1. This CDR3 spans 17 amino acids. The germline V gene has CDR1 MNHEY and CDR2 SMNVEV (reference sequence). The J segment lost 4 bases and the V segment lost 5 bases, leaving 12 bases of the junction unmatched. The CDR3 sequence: CASSPTTQGALYNEQFF. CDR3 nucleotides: TGTGCCAGCAGTCCCACAACACAGGGGGCCCTTTACAATGAGCAGTTCTTC.